This TCR beta chain was retrieved from a study of cytomegalovirus exposure and HLA in healthy donors. Study conclusions and caveats: Confirmation in vitro established that a few CMV-associated chains were specific for CMV antigens.

This table comes from immunoSEQ multiplex PCR, and its TCRdb copy is limited to in-frame clones, with some not included. The repertoire holds about 47,000 clones, with 80% to 95% as singletons. With regard to this clone: Its specificity is not known.

Germline CDR1 reads MNHEY; CDR2 reads SMNVEV (reference sequence). The CDR3 spans 17 residues. The V end was cut by 8 bases, the J end by 1 base, with 23 bases between. The sequence was obtained from a man between 18 and 29 years old in good health and CMV-seronegative. The specimen was PBMCs. This chain connects TRBV27 to TRBJ2-5, with D tentatively TRBD2 (6 bases). The CDR3 loop reads CASSPLRDSLGQETQYF. In nucleotides, the CDR3 is TGTGCCAGCTCTCCCCTCCGGGACTCCCTTGGCCAAGAGACCCAGTACTTC.